The 6 T cell receptor beta chains given below trace back to one sample, sequenced in a study of OX40 agonist ivuxolimab in advanced cancers. Data came from immunoSEQ multiplex PCR; TCRdb stores just in-frame clones and leaves some out. The sample lists around 18,000 clones, around 87% occurring once. Sample: CD4+ or CD8+ T cells sorted from blood, taken in a trial of the OX40 agonist ivuxolimab. Every receptor here comes from an adult with an advanced solid tumor such as melanoma, head and neck, liver or kidney cancer.

This chain uses TRBV29-1 with TRBJ1-2, with D perhaps TRBD1 (6 bases). V was clipped by 1 base and J by 3 bases, with 12 bases between them. CDR1 and CDR2 from the germline V gene are SQVTM and ANQGSEA. CDR3 length: 14 residues. The DNA of the CDR3 is TGCAGCGTTGAAGCCCTACAGGGCTACTATGGCTACACCTTC. This codes for CSVEALQGYYGYTF.

The V call is TRBV11-2, the J call TRBJ2-7, with 7 bases identical to TRBD1. The CDR3 covers 14 residues. Per germline, CDR1 SGHAT and CDR2 FQNNGV. V dropped 1 base and J dropped 3; count of bases not matched to a gene: 3. The CDR3 protein is CASSLGGGNYEQYF. The CDR3 region has the DNA TGTGCCAGCAGCTTAGGAGGGGGCAACTACGAGCAGTACTTC.

CDR3 region: CSVGEDERQTQYF. The CDR3 nucleotides are TGCAGCGTTGGGGAGGATGAGAGGCAGACCCAGTACTTC. The genes are TRBV29-1 and TRBJ2-5; D possibly corresponds to TRBD2 (6 bases). V lost 4 bases to trimming and J lost 6 bases, with 15 bases between them. The CDR3 totals 13 residues. CDR1 is SQVTM, CDR2 ANQGSEA, per germline.

The J gene is TRBJ2-1, the V gene TRBV5-6; 9 nucleotides align to TRBD1. V was clipped by 2 bases and J by 5 bases; unmatched bases: 2. Per germline, CDR1 SGHDT and CDR2 YYEEEE. The CDR3 has 14 amino acids. CDR3 coding DNA: TGTGCCAGCAGCTTAGGGACAGGGAACAATGAGCAGTTCTTC. Translated: CASSLGTGNNEQFF.

The chain joins TRBV5-5 to TRBJ1-5, with 9 bases fitting TRBD1. This CDR3 is 16 amino acids long. Germline CDR1 SGHKS, CDR2 YYEKEE (reference sequence). The V gene end was trimmed by 4 bases and the J gene end by 4 bases; junction bases not matched to a gene: 9. The CDR3: CASSGTGTGINQPQHF. CDR3 DNA: TGTGCCAGCAGCGGGACCGGGACAGGGATAAATCAGCCCCAGCATTTT. The whole variable domain, filled in from reference TRBV5-5 and TRBJ1-5, reads DAGVTQSPTHLIKTRGQQVTLRCSPISGHKSVSWYQQVLGQGPQFIFQYYEKEERGRGNFPDRFSARQFPNYSSELNVNALLLGDSALYLCASSGTGTGINQPQHFGDGTRLSIL.

This clone occurred a few times. This chain connects TRBV6-6 to TRBJ1-3; 8 bases match TRBD1. There are 14 residues in the CDR3. Looked up from germline, CDR1 is MNHNY and CDR2 is SVGAGI (reference sequence). Unmatched junction bases numbered 8, after V lost 7 bases and J lost 6 bases. The CDR3 DNA reads TGTGCCAGCAATCCGGACAGGGAGGTAAACACCATATATTTT. Translated, it gives CASNPDREVNTIYF.